This entry is about one T cell receptor beta chain. Its antigen remains unknown. The donors were in the approximately 120-subject validation cohort; that cohort was separate from the roughly 620-subject first cohort. The data derive from a study of cytomegalovirus exposure and HLA in healthy donors. About the study: It was reported in a later analysis that the same platform had been used for the roughly 110 validation repertoires as for the 666 first-cohort repertoires. Study-level results: The study recorded about 160 TCR beta chains that were cytomegalovirus-associated.

The table came from immunoSEQ multiplex PCR; TCRdb's copy has only in-frame clones and leaves some out. This table has 150,000 or so clones, around nine tenths appearing once. The CDR3 sequence is 15 residues long. Trimming left V 2 bases short and J 0 bases short, with 10 bases between. Looked up from germline, CDR1 is MDHEN and CDR2 is SYDVKM. The chain carries TRBV28 and TRBJ1-1; tentative D call: TRBD1 (5 bases). Specimen: PBMCs. The sequence was obtained from a man aged 18-30 years in good health and CMV-seropositive. The chain's CDR3 is CASSLEAGMNTEAFF. The CDR3 DNA is TGTGCCAGCAGTTTAGAGGCAGGGATGAACACTGAAGCTTTCTTT.